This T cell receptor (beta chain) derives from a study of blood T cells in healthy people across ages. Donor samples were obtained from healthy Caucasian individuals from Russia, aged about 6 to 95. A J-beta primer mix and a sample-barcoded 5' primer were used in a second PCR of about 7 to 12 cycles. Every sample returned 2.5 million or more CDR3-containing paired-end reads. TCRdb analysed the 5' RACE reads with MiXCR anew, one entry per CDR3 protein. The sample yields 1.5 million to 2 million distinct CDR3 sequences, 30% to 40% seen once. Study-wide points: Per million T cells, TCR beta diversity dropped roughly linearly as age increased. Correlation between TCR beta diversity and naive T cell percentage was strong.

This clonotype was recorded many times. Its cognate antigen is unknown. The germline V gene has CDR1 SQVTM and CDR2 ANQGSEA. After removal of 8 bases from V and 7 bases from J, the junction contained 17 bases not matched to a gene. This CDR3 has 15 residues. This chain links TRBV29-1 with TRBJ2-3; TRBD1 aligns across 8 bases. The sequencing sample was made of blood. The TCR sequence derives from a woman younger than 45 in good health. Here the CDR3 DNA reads TGCAGCTCCCAGGAGGCAGGGGGCGATCGAAATACGCAGTATTTT. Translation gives CSSQEAGGDRNTQYF.